This section outlines one TCR beta chain sequence together with its context. Data came from immunoSEQ multiplex PCR; TCRdb stores just in-frame clones and leaves some out. The table has about 270,000 clones, 75% to 90% seen once. The CDR3 is 13 residues long. The V gene lost 1 base and the J gene lost 3 bases, with 6 bases spanning the gap. Germline V gene data show CDR1 as LGHDT and CDR2 as YNNKEL (reference sequence). The sample comes from a study of blood T cell repertoires in COVID-19. Study context: There were acute and convalescent COVID-19 samples, and they came from the United States, Italy and Spain. From T cells, B-cell-depleted T cells, or PBMCs came the material, which was cDNA or gDNA.

The receptor was isolated from a woman in her 70s with acute or convalescent COVID-19. The genes are TRBV3-1 (or the pseudogene TRBV3-2) and TRBJ1-1; D call uncertain. The source material was peripheral blood. CDR3 sequence: CASSQGRDTEAFF. CDR3 nucleotide sequence: TGTGCCAGCAGCCAAGGGAGGGACACTGAAGCTTTCTTT.